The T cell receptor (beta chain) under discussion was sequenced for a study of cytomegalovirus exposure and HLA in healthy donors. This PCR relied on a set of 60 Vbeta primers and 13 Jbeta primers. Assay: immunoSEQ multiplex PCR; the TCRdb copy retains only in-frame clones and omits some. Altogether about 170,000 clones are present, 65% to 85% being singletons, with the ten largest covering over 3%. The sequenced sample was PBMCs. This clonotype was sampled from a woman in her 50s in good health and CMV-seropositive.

The CDR3: CASSSNPGGDTEAFF. Written as DNA, the CDR3 is TGTGCCAGCAGCTCGAACCCCGGGGGAGACACTGAAGCTTTCTTT. V gene TRBV7-9 combines with J gene TRBJ1-1, with D maybe TRBD1 (5 bases). This CDR3 is built from 15 residues. The ends were cut back, 4 bases at V and 3 bases at J, with 15 bases in the middle. The germline V gene has CDR1 SEHNR and CDR2 FQNEAQ (reference sequence).